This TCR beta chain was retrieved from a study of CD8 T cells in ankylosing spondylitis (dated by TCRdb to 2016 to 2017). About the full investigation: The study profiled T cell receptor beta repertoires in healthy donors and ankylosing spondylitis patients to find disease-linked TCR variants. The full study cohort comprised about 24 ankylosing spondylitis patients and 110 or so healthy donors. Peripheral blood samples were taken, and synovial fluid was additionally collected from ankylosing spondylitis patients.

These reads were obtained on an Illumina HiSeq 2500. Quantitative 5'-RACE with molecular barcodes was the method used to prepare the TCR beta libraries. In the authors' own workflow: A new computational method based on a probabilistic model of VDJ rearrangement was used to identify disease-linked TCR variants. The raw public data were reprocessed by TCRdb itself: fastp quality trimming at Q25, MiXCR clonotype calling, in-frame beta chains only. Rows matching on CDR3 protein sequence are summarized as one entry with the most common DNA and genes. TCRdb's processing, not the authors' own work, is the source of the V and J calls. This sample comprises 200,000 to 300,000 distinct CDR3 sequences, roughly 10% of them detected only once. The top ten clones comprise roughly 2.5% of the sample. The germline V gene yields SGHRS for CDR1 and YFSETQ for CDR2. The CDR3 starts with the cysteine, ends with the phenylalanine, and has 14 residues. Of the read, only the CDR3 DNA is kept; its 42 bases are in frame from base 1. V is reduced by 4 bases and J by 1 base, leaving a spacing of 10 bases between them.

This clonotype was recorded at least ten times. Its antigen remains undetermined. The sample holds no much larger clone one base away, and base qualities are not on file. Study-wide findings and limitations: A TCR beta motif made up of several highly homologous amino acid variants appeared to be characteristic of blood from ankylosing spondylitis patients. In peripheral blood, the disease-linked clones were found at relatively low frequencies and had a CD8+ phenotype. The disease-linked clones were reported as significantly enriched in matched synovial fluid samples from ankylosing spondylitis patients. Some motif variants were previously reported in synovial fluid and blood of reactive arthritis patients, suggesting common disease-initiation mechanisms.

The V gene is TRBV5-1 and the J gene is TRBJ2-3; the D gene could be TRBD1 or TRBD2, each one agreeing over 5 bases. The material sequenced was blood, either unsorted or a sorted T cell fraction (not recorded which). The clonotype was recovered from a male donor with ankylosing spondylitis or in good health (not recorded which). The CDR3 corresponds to CASSQKGRTDTQYF. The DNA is TGCGCCAGCAGCCAGAAGGGACGCACAGATACGCAGTATTTT. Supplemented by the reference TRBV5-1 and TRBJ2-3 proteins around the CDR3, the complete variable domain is KAGVTQTPRYLIKTRGQQVTLSCSPISGHRSVSWYQQTPGQGLQFLFEYFSETQRNKGNFPGRFSGRQFSNSRSEMNVSTLELGDSALYLCASSQKGRTDTQYFGPGTRLTVL.